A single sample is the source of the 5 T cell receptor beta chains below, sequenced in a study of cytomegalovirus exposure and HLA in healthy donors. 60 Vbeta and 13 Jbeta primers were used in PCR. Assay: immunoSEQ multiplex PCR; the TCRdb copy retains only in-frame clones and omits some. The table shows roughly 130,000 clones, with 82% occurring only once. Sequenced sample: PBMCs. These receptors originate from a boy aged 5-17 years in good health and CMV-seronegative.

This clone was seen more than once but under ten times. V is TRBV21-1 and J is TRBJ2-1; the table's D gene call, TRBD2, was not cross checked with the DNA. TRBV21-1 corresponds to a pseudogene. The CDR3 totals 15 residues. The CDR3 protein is CASSKVTSGSRVQFF. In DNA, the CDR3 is TGTGCCAGCAGCAAAGTGACGAGCGGGAGTAGGGTGCAGTTCTTC.

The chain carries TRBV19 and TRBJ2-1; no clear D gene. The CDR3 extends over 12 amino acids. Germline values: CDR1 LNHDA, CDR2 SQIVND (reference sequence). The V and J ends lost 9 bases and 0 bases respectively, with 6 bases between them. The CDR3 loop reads CARPGSYNEQFF. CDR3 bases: TGTGCCAGGCCGGGCTCCTACAATGAGCAGTTCTTC.

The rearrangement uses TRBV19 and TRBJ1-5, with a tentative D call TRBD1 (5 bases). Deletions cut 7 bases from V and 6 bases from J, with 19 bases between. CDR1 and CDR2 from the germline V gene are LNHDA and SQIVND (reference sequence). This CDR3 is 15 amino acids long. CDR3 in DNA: TGTGCCAGTACCTTCAGCCAGGGAGGCCCTCAGCCCCAGCATTTT. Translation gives CASTFSQGGPQPQHF.

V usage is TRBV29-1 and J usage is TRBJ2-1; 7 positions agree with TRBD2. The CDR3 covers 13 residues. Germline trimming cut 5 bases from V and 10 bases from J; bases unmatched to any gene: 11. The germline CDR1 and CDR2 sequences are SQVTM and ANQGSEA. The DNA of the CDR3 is TGCAGCGTTCTGAAAAGCGGGACCTCGGAGCAGTTCTTC. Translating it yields CSVLKSGTSEQFF.

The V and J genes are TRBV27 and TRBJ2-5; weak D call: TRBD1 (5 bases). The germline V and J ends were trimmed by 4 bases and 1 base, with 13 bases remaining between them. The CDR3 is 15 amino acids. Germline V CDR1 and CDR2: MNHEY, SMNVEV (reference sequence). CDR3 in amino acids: CASSYVRGSQETQYF. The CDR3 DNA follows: TGTGCCAGCAGTTACGTAAGGGGATCCCAAGAGACCCAGTACTTC.